This T cell receptor (beta chain) stems from a study of T-cell reconstitution after alpha-beta-depleted transplantation in children. Unique molecular identifiers were built into the TCRbeta library. TCRdb re-derived calls from the PCR reads in MiXCR, one entry per CDR3 protein. The repertoire holds nearly 550,000 distinct CDR3 sequences, approximately 20% seen once, with 3.3% in the top ten. CDR1 and CDR2 from the germline V gene are SGHRS and YFSETQ. The length of the CDR3 is 13 residues. Between the trimmed V and J ends, which lost 0 bases and 4 bases, there was a span of 5 bases. V gene TRBV5-1 combines with J gene TRBJ1-3, with D unresolved. The starting material was PBMCs from the stem cell graft donor, obtained from the stem cell graft. The clonotype originates from a human donor who donated a stem cell graft to a child with acute lymphoblastic leukemia. In nucleotides, the CDR3 is TGCGCCAGCAGCTTGGTCTACGGAAACACCATATATTTT. This gives the protein CASSLVYGNTIYF.